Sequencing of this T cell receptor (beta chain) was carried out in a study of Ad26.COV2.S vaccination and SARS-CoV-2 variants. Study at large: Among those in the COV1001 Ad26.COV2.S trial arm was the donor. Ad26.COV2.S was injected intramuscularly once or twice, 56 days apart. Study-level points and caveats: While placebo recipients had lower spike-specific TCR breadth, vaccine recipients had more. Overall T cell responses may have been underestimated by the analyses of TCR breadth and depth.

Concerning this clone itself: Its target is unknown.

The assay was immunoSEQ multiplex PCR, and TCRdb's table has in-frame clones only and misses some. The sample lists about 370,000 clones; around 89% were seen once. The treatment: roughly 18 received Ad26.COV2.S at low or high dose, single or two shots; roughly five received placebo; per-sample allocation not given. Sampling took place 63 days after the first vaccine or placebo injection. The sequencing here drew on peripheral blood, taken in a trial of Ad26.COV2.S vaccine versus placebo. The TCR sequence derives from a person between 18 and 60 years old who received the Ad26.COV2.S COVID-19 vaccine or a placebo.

The CDR3 nucleotides read TGTGCCAGCAGCTTGGTTGGGATAGTTTCTAGCACAGATACGCAGTATTTT. Translation: CASSLVGIVSSTDTQYF. The gene calls are TRBV5-5 and TRBJ2-3; D ambiguous. This CDR3 has 17 amino acids. CDR1 is SGHKS and CDR2 is YYEKEE in the germline V gene (reference sequence). V lost 0 bases and J 0 bases, leaving 14 bases between the germline ends.